Presented here are 14 T cell receptor beta chains from one specimen sequenced in a study of blood T cell repertoires in COVID-19. Sequenced by immunoSEQ multiplex PCR; TCRdb stores in-frame clones only, minus some. The data contain fewer than 200,000 clones, 75% to 90% of them singletons. The sequencing input was peripheral blood. Every receptor here comes from a human donor with acute or convalescent COVID-19. The donor label of this sample is uncertain.

This chain connects TRBV6-2 or TRBV6-3 to TRBJ2-5; 8 bases are a match to TRBD2. The V segment lost 0 bases and the J segment 4 bases; nucleotides outside the gene matches: 4. The length of the CDR3 is 15 residues. Per the germline V gene, CDR1 is MNHEY and CDR2 is SVGEGT. The CDR3 region is CASSYSGGGLETQYF. DNA for the CDR3: TGTGCCAGCAGTTACTCAGGCGGGGGGCTAGAGACCCAGTACTTC.

On this clone itself: The junction departs from the called germline gene at one end, perhaps through a read error. The chain recombines TRBV7-2 with TRBJ1-1; the D is unclear. The V gene's germline CDR1 is SGHTA and CDR2 FQGNSA. The CDR3 loop spans 12 amino acids. CDR3 coding DNA: TGTGCCAGCAGCTTAGCGAAGTCGGAACAGAGCTTT. It is translated as CASSLAKSEQSF. Complete variable domain (other parts from reference TRBV7-2 and TRBJ1-1): GAGVSQSPSNKVTEKGKDVELRCDPISGHTALYWYRQSLGQGLEFLIYFQGNSAPDKSGLPSDRFSAERTGGSVSTLTIQRTQQEDSAVYLCASSLAKSEQSFGQGTRLTVV.

The chain couples TRBV7-2 to TRBJ1-1; the D gene is possibly TRBD1 (6 bases). This CDR3 spans 12 amino acids. Trimming removed 6 bases from V and 4 bases from J, with 9 bases in between. Germline V gene sequence: CDR1 SGHTA, CDR2 FQGNSA. CDR3 DNA: TGTGCCAGCAGAAGGGGGTTCACTGAAGCTTTCTTT. As protein: CASRRGFTEAFF.

V gene TRBV7-9 combines with J gene TRBJ1-4, with 8 bases matching TRBD1. Germline-derived CDR1 and CDR2 are SEHNR and FQNEAQ (reference sequence). The CDR3 runs 16 residues. V dropped 1 base and J dropped 5; count of bases not matched to a gene: 6. The CDR3 reads CASSLEGDRLNEKLFF. CDR3 nucleotides: TGTGCCAGCAGCTTAGAGGGGGACAGGCTAAATGAAAAACTGTTTTTT. The entire variable domain, with the rest obtained from reference TRBV7-9 and TRBJ1-4, is as follows: DTGVSQNPRHKITKRGQNVTFRCDPISEHNRLYWYRQTLGQGPEFLTYFQNEAQLEKSRLLSDRFSAERPKGSFSTLEIQRTEQGDSAMYLCASSLEGDRLNEKLFFGSGTQLSVL.

This clone was seen only once. The chain couples TRBV5-4 to TRBJ2-2; 8 bases fit TRBD2. Germline V gene data show CDR1 as SGHNT and CDR2 as YYREEE (reference sequence). This CDR3 has 16 residues. The ends lost 6 bases at V and 6 bases at J; junction bases unmatched: 13. The chain's CDR3 is CASTRVGTSLSGELFF. CDR3 DNA sequence: TGTGCCAGCACCAGAGTCGGGACTAGTCTCTCCGGGGAGCTGTTTTTT.

The chain links TRBV30 to TRBJ1-2; no reliable D call. The CDR3 is 15 amino acids. Between the trimmed V and J ends, which lost 2 bases and 8 bases, there was a span of 21 bases. Germline CDR1 is GTSNPN and CDR2 is SVGIG (reference sequence). The CDR3 sequence: CAWSPTVRSPKGYTF. CDR3 bases: TGTGCCTGGAGTCCCACGGTTCGGTCCCCGAAGGGCTACACCTTC.

The sample holds one count of this clone. This chain uses TRBV7-2 with TRBJ1-1; unclear D gene. In germline, CDR1 is SGHTA, CDR2 FQGNSA. V shed 2 bases and J shed 1 base, with 11 bases lying between them. CDR3 length equals 15 residues. The CDR3 is CASSLNARENTEAFF. The DNA for the CDR3 is TGTGCCAGCAGCTTAAACGCCCGAGAGAACACTGAAGCTTTCTTT.

The chain links TRBV5-5 to TRBJ2-2; 11 bases agree with TRBD1. Germline V gene data show CDR1 as SGHKS and CDR2 as YYEKEE (reference sequence). Unmatched junction bases numbered 13, after V lost 6 bases and J lost 6 bases. The CDR3 length is 17 residues. The CDR3 protein is CASTYLPRTGGPGELFF. CDR3 coding DNA: TGTGCCAGCACCTACCTCCCACGGACAGGGGGCCCCGGGGAGCTGTTTTTT.

This clone has just a few counts. The rearrangement links TRBV7-9 to TRBJ1-3; D remains unclear. Trimming shortened V by 3 bases and J by 4 bases, and 13 bases separated the two germline ends. This CDR3 is 15 amino acids long. The germline V gene encodes CDR1 SEHNR and CDR2 FQNEAQ (reference sequence). The CDR3 sequence: CASSFGWQVGNTIYF. As DNA, the CDR3 is TGTGCCAGCAGCTTTGGTTGGCAGGTCGGAAACACCATATATTTT. Full variable domain (rest looked up from reference TRBV7-9 and TRBJ1-3): DTGVSQNPRHKITKRGQNVTFRCDPISEHNRLYWYRQTLGQGPEFLTYFQNEAQLEKSRLLSDRFSAERPKGSFSTLEIQRTEQGDSAMYLCASSFGWQVGNTIYFGEGSWLTVV.

V gene TRBV6-2 or TRBV6-3 combines with J gene TRBJ2-5; possibly TRBD2 for D (6 bases). Trimming stripped 2 bases from V and 2 bases from J, with 15 bases between. Germline V gene sequence: CDR1 MNHEY, CDR2 SVGEGT. This CDR3 contains 16 residues. This CDR3 is CASSYGLARTQETQYF. In nucleotides, the CDR3 is TGTGCCAGCAGTTACGGGCTAGCGCGTACTCAAGAGACCCAGTACTTC.

The rearrangement uses TRBV6-5 and TRBJ1-2; 7 bases line up with TRBD1. This CDR3 has 14 residues. Germline CDR1 is MNHEY and CDR2 is SVGAGI. The V segment lost 6 bases and the J segment 0 bases; nucleotides outside the gene matches: 4. The CDR3 reads CASRSGQANYGYTF. Here the CDR3 DNA reads TGTGCCAGCAGATCCGGACAGGCTAACTATGGCTACACCTTC.

The chain couples TRBV19 to TRBJ1-1; TRBD1 aligns across 7 bases. The CDR3 contains 15 residues. The trim removed 3 bases at V and 5 bases at J, leaving 9 bases unmatched. The V gene's germline CDR1 is LNHDA and CDR2 SQIVND (reference sequence). The CDR3 DNA is TGTGCCAGTAGTATGTTGGACAGGTTGTGGACTGAAGCTTTCTTT. This encodes CASSMLDRLWTEAFF.

The rearrangement uses TRBV10-3 and TRBJ1-1; tentative D call: TRBD1 (6 bases). Germline V CDR1 and CDR2: ENHRY, SYGVKD. This CDR3 region has 14 residues. Deletions cut 6 bases from V and 1 base from J, with 12 bases between. The CDR3 region is CAISEGQKNTEAFF. CDR3 sequence (DNA): TGTGCCATCAGCGAAGGACAGAAGAACACTGAAGCTTTCTTT.

This sequence joins TRBV3-1 (or the pseudogene TRBV3-2) and TRBJ1-3; D unclear. V was cut by 4 bases and J by 3 bases, with 10 bases left in between. This CDR3 has 14 residues. Looked up from germline, CDR1 is LGHDT and CDR2 is YNNKEL (reference sequence). CDR3: CASSPSSRGNTIYF. DNA of the CDR3: TGTGCCAGCAGCCCTAGTAGCCGTGGAAACACCATATATTTT.